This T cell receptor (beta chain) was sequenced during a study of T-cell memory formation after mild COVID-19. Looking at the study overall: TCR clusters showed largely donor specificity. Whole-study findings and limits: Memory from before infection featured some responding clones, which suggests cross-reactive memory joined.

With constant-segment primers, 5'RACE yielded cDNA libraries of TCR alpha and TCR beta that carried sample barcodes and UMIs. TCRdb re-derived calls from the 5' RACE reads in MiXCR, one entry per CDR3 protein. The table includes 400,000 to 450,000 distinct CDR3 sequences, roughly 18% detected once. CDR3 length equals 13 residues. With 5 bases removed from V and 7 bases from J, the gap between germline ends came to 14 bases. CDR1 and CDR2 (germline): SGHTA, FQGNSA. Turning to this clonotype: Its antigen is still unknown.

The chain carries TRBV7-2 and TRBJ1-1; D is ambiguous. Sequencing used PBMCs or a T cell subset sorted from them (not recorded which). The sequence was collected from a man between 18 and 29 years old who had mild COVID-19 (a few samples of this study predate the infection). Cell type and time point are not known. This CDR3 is CASSLPARIEAFF. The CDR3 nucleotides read TGTGCCAGCAGCCTACCGGCGAGAATTGAAGCTTTCTTT. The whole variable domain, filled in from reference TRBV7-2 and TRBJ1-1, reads GAGVSQSPSNKVTEKGKDVELRCDPISGHTALYWYRQSLGQGLEFLIYFQGNSAPDKSGLPSDRFSAERTGGSVSTLTIQRTQQEDSAVYLCASSLPARIEAFFGQGTRLTVV.